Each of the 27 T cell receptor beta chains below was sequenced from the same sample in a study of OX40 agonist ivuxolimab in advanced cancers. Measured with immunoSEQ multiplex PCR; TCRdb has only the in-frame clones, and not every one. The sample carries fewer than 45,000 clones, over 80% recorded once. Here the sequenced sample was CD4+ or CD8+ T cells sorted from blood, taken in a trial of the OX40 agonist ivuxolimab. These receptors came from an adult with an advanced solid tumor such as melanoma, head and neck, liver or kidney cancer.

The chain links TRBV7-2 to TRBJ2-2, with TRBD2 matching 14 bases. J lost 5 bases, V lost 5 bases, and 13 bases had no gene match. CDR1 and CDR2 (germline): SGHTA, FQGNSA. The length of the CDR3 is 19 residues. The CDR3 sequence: CASSKGLAGVSLWTGELFF. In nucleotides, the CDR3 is TGTGCCAGCAGCAAGGGACTAGCGGGAGTATCGCTATGGACCGGGGAGCTGTTTTTT. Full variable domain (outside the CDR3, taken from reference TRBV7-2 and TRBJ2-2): GAGVSQSPSNKVTEKGKDVELRCDPISGHTALYWYRQSLGQGLEFLIYFQGNSAPDKSGLPSDRFSAERTGGSVSTLTIQRTQQEDSAVYLCASSKGLAGVSLWTGELFFGEGSRLTVL.

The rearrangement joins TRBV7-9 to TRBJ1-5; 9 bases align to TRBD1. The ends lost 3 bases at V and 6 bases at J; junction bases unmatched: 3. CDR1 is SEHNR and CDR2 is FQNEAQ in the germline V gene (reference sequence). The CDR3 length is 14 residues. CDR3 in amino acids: CASSLGQGGQPQHF. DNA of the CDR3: TGTGCCAGCAGCTTGGGACAGGGTGGTCAGCCCCAGCATTTT.

CDR3 bases: TGTGCCTGGAGGGGCCAAGGGTCCCATTCACCCCTCCACTTT. Translating it yields CAWRGQGSHSPLHF. The chain is built from TRBV30 and TRBJ1-6; D remains ambiguous. This CDR3 comprises 14 residues. Looked up from germline, CDR1 is GTSNPN and CDR2 is SVGIG (reference sequence). V lost 3 bases to trimming and J lost 8 bases, with 14 bases between them. The whole variable domain, filled in from reference TRBV30 and TRBJ1-6, reads SQTIHQWPATLVQPVGSPLSLECTVEGTSNPNLYWYRQAAGRGLQLLFYSVGIGQISSEVPQNLSASRPQDRQFILSSKKLLLSDSGFYLCAWRGQGSHSPLHFGNGTRLTVT.

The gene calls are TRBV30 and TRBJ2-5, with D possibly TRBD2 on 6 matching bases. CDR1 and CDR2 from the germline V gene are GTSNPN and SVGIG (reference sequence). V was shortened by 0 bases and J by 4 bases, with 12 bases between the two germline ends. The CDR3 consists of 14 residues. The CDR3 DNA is TGTGCCTGGAGTGTAGGGCGGGGCCGAGAGACCCAGTACTTC. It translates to CAWSVGRGRETQYF.

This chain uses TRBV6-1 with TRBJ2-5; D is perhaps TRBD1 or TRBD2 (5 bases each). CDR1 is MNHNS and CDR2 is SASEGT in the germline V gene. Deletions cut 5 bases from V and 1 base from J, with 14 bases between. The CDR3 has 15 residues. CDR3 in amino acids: CASSPLEDIQETQYF. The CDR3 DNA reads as TGTGCCAGCAGTCCCCTGGAGGACATCCAAGAGACCCAGTACTTC.

CDR3 coding DNA: TGTGCCAGTAGTCCGACAGGCACCTATGGCTACACCTTC. As protein: CASSPTGTYGYTF. The V gene is TRBV19, the J gene TRBJ1-2; a weak D match, TRBD1 (6 bases). In germline, CDR1 is LNHDA, CDR2 SQIVND (reference sequence). The CDR3 extends over 13 amino acids. V lost 5 bases to trimming and J lost 4 bases, with 11 bases between them.

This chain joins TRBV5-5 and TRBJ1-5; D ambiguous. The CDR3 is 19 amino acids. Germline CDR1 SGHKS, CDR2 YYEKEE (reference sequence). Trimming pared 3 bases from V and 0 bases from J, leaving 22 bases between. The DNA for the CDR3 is TGTGCCAGCAGCTGGGGAGAAGTGGGTCTGGGGTATAGCAATCAGCCCCAGCATTTT. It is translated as CASSWGEVGLGYSNQPQHF.

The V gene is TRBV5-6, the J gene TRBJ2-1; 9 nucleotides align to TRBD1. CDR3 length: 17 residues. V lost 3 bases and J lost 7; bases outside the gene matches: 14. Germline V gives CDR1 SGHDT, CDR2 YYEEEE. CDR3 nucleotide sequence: TGTGCCAGCAGCTGGACACCCTTCGGGACAGGGAGTAATGAGCAGTTCTTC. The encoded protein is CASSWTPFGTGSNEQFF. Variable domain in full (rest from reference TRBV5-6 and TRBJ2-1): DAGVTQSPTHLIKTRGQQVTLRCSPKSGHDTVSWYQQALGQGPQFIFQYYEEEERQRGNFPDRFSGHQFPNYSSELNVNALLLGDSALYLCASSWTPFGTGSNEQFFGPGTRLTVL.

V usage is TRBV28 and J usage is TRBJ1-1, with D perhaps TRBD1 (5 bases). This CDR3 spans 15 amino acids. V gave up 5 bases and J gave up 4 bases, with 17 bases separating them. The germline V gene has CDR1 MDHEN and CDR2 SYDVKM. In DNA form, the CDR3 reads TGTGCCAGCAGTCCCCTGGGCGAGGGGCGCACTGAAGCTTTCTTT. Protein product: CASSPLGEGRTEAFF. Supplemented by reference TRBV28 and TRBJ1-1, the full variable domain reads DVKVTQSSRYLVKRTGEKVFLECVQDMDHENMFWYRQDPGLGLRLIYFSYDVKMKEKGDIPEGYSVSREKKERFSLILESASTNQTSMYLCASSPLGEGRTEAFFGQGTRLTVV.

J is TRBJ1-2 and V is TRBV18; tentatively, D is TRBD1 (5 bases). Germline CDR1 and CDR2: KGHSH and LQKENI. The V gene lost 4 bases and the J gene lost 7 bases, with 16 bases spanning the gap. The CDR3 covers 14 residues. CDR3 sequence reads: CASSLPGPRPGYTF. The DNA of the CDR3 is TGTGCCAGCTCACTGCCGGGACCAAGGCCTGGCTACACCTTC.

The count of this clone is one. This CDR3 reads CASSEFLGGAGNTIYF. Here the CDR3 DNA reads TGTGCCAGCAGTGAATTCCTCGGCGGGGCTGGAAACACCATATATTTT. The chain couples TRBV25-1 to TRBJ1-3; the D is unclear. Germline values: CDR1 MGHDK, CDR2 SYGVNS. CDR3 size: 16 residues. The germline V and J ends were trimmed by 1 base and 2 bases, with 12 bases remaining between them.

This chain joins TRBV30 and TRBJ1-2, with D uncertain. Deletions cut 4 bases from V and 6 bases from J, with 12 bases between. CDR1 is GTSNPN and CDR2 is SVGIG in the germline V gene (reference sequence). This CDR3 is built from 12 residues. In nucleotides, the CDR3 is TGTGCCTGGAATTTAATGTCAAATGGCTACACCTTC. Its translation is CAWNLMSNGYTF. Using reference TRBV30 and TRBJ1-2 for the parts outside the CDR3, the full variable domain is SQTIHQWPATLVQPVGSPLSLECTVEGTSNPNLYWYRQAAGRGLQLLFYSVGIGQISSEVPQNLSASRPQDRQFILSSKKLLLSDSGFYLCAWNLMSNGYTFGSGTRLTVV.

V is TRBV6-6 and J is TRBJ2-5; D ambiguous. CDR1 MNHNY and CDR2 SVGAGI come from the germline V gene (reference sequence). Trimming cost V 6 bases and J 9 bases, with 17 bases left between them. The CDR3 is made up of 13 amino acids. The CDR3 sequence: CASRSLKEKAQYF. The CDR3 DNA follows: TGTGCCAGCAGAAGTCTAAAAGAGAAGGCCCAGTACTTC.

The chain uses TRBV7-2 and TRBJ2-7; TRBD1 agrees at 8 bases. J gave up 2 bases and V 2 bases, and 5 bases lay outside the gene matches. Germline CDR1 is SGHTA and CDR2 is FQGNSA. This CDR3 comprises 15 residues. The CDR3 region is CASSLLGQATYEQYF. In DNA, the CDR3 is TGTGCCAGCAGCTTATTGGGACAGGCGACCTACGAGCAGTACTTC.

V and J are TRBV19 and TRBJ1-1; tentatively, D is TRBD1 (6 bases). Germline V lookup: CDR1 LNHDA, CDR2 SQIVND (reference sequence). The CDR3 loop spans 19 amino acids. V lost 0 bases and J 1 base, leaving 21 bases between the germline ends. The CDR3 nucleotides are TGTGCCAGTAGTATAGATGGGGGGACATGGGAAAGATGGAACACTGAAGCTTTCTTT. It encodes CASSIDGGTWERWNTEAFF.

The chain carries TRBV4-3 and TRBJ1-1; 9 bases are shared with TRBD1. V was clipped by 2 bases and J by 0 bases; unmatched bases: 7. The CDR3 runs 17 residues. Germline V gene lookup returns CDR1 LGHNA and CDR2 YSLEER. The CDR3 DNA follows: TGCGCCAGCAGCCAACTACAGGGGGCCTTCATGAACACTGAAGCTTTCTTT. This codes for CASSQLQGAFMNTEAFF.

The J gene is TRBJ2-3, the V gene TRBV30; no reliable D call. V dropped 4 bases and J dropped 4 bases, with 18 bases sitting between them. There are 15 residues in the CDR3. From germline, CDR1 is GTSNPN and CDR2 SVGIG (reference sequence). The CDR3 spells CAWTQLGVSADTQYF. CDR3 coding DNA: TGTGCCTGGACCCAACTTGGGGTTTCGGCAGATACGCAGTATTTT.

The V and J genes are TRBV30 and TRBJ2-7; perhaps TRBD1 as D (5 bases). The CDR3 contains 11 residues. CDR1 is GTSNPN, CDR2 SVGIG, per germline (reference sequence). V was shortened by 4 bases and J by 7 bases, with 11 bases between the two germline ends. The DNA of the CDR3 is TGTGCCTGGATCCAGGGTATAGAGCAGTACTTC. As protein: CAWIQGIEQYF.

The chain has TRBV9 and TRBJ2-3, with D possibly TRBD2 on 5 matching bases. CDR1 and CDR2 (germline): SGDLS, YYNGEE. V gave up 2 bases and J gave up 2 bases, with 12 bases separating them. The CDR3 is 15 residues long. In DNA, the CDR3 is TGTGCCAGCAGCGTCGACCTAGCTAACACAGATACGCAGTATTTT. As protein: CASSVDLANTDTQYF.

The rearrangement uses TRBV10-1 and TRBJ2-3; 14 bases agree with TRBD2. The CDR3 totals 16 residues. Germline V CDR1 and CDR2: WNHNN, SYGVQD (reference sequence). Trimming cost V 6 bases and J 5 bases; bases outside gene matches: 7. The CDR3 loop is CASSAGTSGREDTQYF. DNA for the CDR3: TGCGCCAGCAGCGCCGGGACTAGCGGGAGAGAAGATACGCAGTATTTT.

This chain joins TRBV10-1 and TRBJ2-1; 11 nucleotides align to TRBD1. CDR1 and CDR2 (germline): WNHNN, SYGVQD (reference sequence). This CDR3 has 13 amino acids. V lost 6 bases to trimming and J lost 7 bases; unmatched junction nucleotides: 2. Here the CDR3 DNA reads TGCGCCAGCAGCAGGGACAGGGGGAATGAGCAGTTCTTC. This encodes CASSRDRGNEQFF.

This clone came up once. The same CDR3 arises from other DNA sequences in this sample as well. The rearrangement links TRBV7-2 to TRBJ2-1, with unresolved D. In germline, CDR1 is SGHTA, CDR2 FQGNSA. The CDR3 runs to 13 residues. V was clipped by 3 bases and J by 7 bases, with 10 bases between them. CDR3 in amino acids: CASSFVEGNEQFF. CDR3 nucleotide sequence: TGTGCCAGCAGCTTCGTAGAAGGGAATGAGCAGTTCTTC.

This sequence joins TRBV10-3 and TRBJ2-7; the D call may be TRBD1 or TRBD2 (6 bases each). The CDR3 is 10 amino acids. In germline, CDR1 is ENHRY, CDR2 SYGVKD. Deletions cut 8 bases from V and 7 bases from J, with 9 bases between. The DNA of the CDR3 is TGTGCCATCGGGGGGACAGAGCAGTACTTC. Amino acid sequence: CAIGGTEQYF.

The CDR3 coding sequence is TGTGCCAGCAGCCCTCGTGCCGCCTACGAGCAGTACTTC. Residues: CASSPRAAYEQYF. V gene TRBV7-8 combines with J gene TRBJ2-7; D gene uncertain. Germline loops: CDR1 SGHVS, CDR2 FQNEAQ. The CDR3 loop spans 13 amino acids. Trimming left V 5 bases short and J 2 bases short, with 10 bases between.

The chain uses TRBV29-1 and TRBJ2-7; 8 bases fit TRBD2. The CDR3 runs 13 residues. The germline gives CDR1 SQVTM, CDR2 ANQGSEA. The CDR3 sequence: CSPPGGGRGEQYF. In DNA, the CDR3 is TGCAGTCCGCCGGGAGGGGGTCGGGGCGAGCAGTACTTC.

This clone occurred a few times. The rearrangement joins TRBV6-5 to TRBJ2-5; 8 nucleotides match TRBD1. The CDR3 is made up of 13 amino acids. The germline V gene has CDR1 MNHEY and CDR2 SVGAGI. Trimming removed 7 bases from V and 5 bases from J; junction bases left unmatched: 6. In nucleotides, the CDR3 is TGTGCCAGCACCGACAGGGGAGCCGAGACCCAGTACTTC. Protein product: CASTDRGAETQYF.

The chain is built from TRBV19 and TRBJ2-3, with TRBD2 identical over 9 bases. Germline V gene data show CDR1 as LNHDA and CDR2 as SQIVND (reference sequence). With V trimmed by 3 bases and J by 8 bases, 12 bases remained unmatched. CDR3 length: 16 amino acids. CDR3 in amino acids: CASSMGGGRASATQYF. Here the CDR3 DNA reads TGTGCCAGTAGTATGGGGGGCGGGAGGGCCTCAGCTACGCAGTATTTT.